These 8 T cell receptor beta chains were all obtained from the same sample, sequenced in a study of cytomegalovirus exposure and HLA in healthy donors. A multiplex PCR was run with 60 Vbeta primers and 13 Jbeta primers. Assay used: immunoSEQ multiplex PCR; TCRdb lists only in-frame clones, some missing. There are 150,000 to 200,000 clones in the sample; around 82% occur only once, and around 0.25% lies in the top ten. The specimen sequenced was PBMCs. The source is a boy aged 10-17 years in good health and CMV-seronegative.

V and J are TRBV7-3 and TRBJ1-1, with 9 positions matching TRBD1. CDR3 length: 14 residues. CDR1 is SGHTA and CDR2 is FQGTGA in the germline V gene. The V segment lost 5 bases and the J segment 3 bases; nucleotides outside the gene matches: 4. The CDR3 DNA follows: TGTGCCAGCAGCCCGCGGGACAGGGACACTGAAGCTTTCTTT. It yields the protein CASSPRDRDTEAFF.

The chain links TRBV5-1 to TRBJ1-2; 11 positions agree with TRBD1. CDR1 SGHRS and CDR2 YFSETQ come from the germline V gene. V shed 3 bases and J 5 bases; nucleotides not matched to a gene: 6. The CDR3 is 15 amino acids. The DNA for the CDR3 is TGCGCCAGCAGCTCGACCGGGACAGGGGGTTATGGCTACACCTTC. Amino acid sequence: CASSSTGTGGYGYTF.

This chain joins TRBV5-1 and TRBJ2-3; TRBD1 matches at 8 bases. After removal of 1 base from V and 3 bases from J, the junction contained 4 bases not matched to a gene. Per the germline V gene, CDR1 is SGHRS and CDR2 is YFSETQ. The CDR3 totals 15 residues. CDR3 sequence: CASSLQGANTDTQYF. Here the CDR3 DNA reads TGCGCCAGCAGCTTGCAGGGGGCAAATACAGATACGCAGTATTTT. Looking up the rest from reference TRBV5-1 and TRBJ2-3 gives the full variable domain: KAGVTQTPRYLIKTRGQQVTLSCSPISGHRSVSWYQQTPGQGLQFLFEYFSETQRNKGNFPGRFSGRQFSNSRSEMNVSTLELGDSALYLCASSLQGANTDTQYFGPGTRLTVL.

CDR3 coding DNA: TGCGCCAGCAGCCATCCGATCGGGACAGGAGGATACGAGCAGTACTTC. This codes for CASSHPIGTGGYEQYF. The chain employs TRBV4-1 and TRBJ2-7; 8 bases align to TRBD1. There are 16 residues in the CDR3. Germline lookup yields CDR1 MGHRA and CDR2 YSYEKL. The V and J ends lost 3 bases and 4 bases, in that order; junction bases with no gene match: 11.

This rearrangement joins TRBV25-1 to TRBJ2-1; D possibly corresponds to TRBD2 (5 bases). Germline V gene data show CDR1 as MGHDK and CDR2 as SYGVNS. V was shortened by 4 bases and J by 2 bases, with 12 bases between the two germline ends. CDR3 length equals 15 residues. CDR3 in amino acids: CASSVSGNTYNEQFF. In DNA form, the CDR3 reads TGTGCCAGCAGTGTGTCCGGGAATACCTACAATGAGCAGTTCTTC.

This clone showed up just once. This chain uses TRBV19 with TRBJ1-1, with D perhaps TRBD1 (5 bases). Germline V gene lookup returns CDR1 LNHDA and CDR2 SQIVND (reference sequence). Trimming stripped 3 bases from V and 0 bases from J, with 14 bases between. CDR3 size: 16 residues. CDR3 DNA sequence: TGTGCCAGTAGTATTGGAGAGGGACTGGTGAACACTGAAGCTTTCTTT. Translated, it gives CASSIGEGLVNTEAFF.

This CDR3 is CAISDPSVPGAFF. In DNA, the CDR3 is TGTGCCATCAGTGACCCCAGTGTTCCGGGAGCTTTCTTT. V is TRBV10-3 and J is TRBJ1-1; the D is unclear. Germline V gene sequence: CDR1 ENHRY, CDR2 SYGVKD. The CDR3 loop spans 13 amino acids. V shed 3 bases and J shed 10 bases, with 15 bases lying between them.

CDR3 in amino acids: CSVQTPSRQYF. The CDR3, as DNA: TGCAGCGTTCAAACTCCGTCACGGCAGTACTTC. The V gene is TRBV29-1, the J gene TRBJ2-7; D gene unclear. This CDR3 comprises 11 residues. Trimming left V 5 bases short and J 9 bases short, with 14 bases between. Germline lookup yields CDR1 SQVTM and CDR2 ANQGSEA.